This TCR beta chain is from a study of response to subunit inactivated influenza vaccine. Whole-study results and caveats: Few additional T cells are recruited per seasonal influenza vaccination, authors suggested.

Only a few counts were recorded for this clonotype. Its antigen is unknown. This CDR3 contains 15 residues. Germline V gene sequence: CDR1 SGHTA, CDR2 FQGNSA. V lost 1 base and J lost 8, with 12 bases in between. TCRdb recomputed calls from the RT-PCR reads with MiXCR, one row per CDR3 protein. This repertoire shows about 780,000 distinct CDR3 sequences, around 20% found once; its top ten account for under 13%. This specimen was PBMCs from blood, taken roughly 5 days after vaccination. V usage is TRBV7-2 and J usage is TRBJ1-6; TRBD1 might be the D (5 bases). This receptor was identified in a man aged 45 to 65 who received an inactivated influenza vaccine. The DNA for the CDR3 is TGTGCCAGCAGCTTAGTCGGGGGACTCGATTCACCCCTCCACTTT. It yields the protein CASSLVGGLDSPLHF.